The rows below give T cell receptor beta chains drawn from one sample of a study of OX40 agonist ivuxolimab in advanced cancers. This table comes from immunoSEQ multiplex PCR, and its TCRdb copy is limited to in-frame clones, with some not included. Of about 69,000 clones in the sample, around 91% were seen once. Here the sequenced sample was CD4+ or CD8+ T cells sorted from blood, taken in a trial of the OX40 agonist ivuxolimab. Receptor source: an adult with an advanced solid tumor such as melanoma, head and neck, liver or kidney cancer. Both conserved end residues are trimmed from each CDR3.

cdr3_length: 9; v_call: TRBV21-1; j_call: TRBJ2-3; cdr3_aa: ASSRGTQGY
cdr3_length: 13; v_call: TRBV7-6; j_call: TRBJ2-5; cdr3_aa: ASSPSGRGDETQY
cdr3_length: 13; v_call: TRBV11-2; j_call: TRBJ1-1; cdr3_aa: ASSSNRDRGTEAF
cdr3_length: 13; v_call: TRBV18; j_call: TRBJ2-5; cdr3_aa: ASSPGEGAQETQY
cdr3_length: 13; v_call: TRBV18; j_call: TRBJ2-4; cdr3_aa: ASSPGGSAKNIQY
cdr3_length: 14; v_call: TRBV5-8; j_call: TRBJ2-7; cdr3_aa: ASSLVPGRSPVKQY
cdr3_length: 11; v_call: TRBV5-1; j_call: TRBJ1-4; cdr3_aa: ASSLHSKEKLF
cdr3_length: 14; v_call: TRBV5-6; j_call: TRBJ2-7; cdr3_aa: ASSSGGAQLSYEQY
cdr3_length: 14; v_call: TRBV18; j_call: TRBJ2-3; cdr3_aa: ASSPRTNDPTDTQY
cdr3_length: 14; v_call: TRBV7-2; j_call: TRBJ2-3; cdr3_aa: ASSPSGAGGTDTQY
cdr3_length: 13; v_call: TRBV19; j_call: TRBJ1-4; cdr3_aa: ASSIDRDRVEKLF
cdr3_length: 12; v_call: TRBV7-2; j_call: TRBJ2-3; cdr3_aa: ASSGRARTDTQY
cdr3_length: 10; v_call: TRBV28; j_call: TRBJ1-5; cdr3_aa: ASSPHSSAQH
cdr3_length: 14; v_call: TRBV7-7; j_call: TRBJ1-5; cdr3_aa: ASSLERRFRNQPQH
cdr3_length: 12; v_call: TRBV11-2; j_call: TRBJ2-7; cdr3_aa: ASSSDRSSYEQY
cdr3_length: 12; v_call: TRBV5-1; j_call: TRBJ2-7; cdr3_aa: ASRTSDITYEQY
cdr3_length: 13; v_call: TRBV6-6; j_call: TRBJ1-4; cdr3_aa: ASSPQGFSNEKLF
cdr3_length: 12; v_call: TRBV30; j_call: TRBJ2-3; cdr3_aa: AWVGGGKTDTQY
cdr3_length: 8; v_call: TRBV20-1; j_call: TRBJ1-1; cdr3_aa: SARLTEAF